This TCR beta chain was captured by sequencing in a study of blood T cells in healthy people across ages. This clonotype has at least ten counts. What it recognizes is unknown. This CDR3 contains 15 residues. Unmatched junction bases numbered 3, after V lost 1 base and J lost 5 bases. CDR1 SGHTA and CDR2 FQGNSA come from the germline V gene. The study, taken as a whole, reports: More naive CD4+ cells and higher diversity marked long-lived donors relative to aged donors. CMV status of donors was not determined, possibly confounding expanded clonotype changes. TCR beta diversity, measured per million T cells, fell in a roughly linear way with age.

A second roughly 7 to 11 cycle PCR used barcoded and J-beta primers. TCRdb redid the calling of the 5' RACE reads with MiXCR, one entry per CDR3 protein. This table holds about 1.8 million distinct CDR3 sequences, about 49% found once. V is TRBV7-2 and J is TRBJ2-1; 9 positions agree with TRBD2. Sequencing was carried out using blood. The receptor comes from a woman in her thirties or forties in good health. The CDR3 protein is CASSLVAGENNEQFF. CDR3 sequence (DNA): TGTGCCAGCAGCTTAGTAGCGGGGGAAAACAATGAGCAGTTCTTC.